This paragraph reports one T cell receptor (beta chain). Its cognate antigen is unknown. This sample stems from a study of T cells after posttransplantation cyclophosphamide. Study-wide results and caveats: Tissue-infiltrating T cells from skin or gut overlapped little with blood T cells.

The table came from immunoSEQ multiplex PCR; TCRdb's copy has only in-frame clones and leaves some out. Of approximately 12,000 clones in the sample, roughly 1.9% were seen once. A marrow graft followed busulfan-fludarabine conditioning, with cyclophosphamide on days +3 and +4. Germline CDR1 and CDR2: LNHDA and SQIVND (reference sequence). V dropped 6 bases and J dropped 3; count of bases not matched to a gene: 5. CDR3 length: 14 residues. Sequencing was performed on PBMCs, taken after allogeneic stem cell transplant with posttransplant cyclophosphamide. V is TRBV19 and J is TRBJ1-5; 7 bases are shared with TRBD1. This receptor was identified in a male patient younger than 45 who received an allogeneic stem cell transplant from a related donor, was CMV-positive, and had no GVHD. The graft donor may have given rise to some T cells. CDR3 DNA sequence: TGTGCCAGTAGCCAGGGACAGTACAATCAGCCCCAGCATTTT. Its protein is CASSQGQYNQPQHF.